The clone carrying this TCR beta chain appeared a few times. No antigen is known for it. V was cut by 4 bases and J by 5 bases, with 23 bases left in between. This CDR3 is 17 amino acids long. CDR1 and CDR2 (germline): LGHNA, YSLEER. A second 7 to 11 cycle PCR used barcoded and J-beta primers. Using its own MiXCR run on the 5' RACE reads, TCRdb lists one record per CDR3 protein. The sample has about 800,000 distinct CDR3 sequences; around a quarter are singletons. This record belongs to a study of blood T cells in healthy people across ages. Study observations and caveats: Measured against age, TCR beta diversity per million T cells decreased in a roughly linear manner.

These data also featured in a second study, about T cells of mothers and their children. This second study notes: Reads recorded for TCR beta CDR3 numbered over 9.5 million per mother and roughly 2.7 million per child.

The sequence came from a boy between 5 and 17 years old in good health. The sequenced sample was blood. The chain has TRBV4-3 and TRBJ2-5; D is undetermined. The CDR3 DNA reads TGCGCCAGCAGCCCAGGAGCAGGAAACCCCGGCGAGGAGACCCAGTACTTC. This gives the protein CASSPGAGNPGEETQYF.